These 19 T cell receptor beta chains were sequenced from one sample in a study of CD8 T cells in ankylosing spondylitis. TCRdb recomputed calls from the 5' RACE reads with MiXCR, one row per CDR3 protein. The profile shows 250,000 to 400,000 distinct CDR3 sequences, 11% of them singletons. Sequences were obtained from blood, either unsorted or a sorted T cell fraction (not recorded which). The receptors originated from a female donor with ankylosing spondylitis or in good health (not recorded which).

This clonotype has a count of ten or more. This chain's CDR3 is CASSSGTGSTTQYF. CDR3 coding DNA: TGCGCCAGCAGCTCCGGGACAGGGTCAACAACGCAGTACTTC. V and J are TRBV5-1 and TRBJ2-7, with TRBD1 matching over 9 bases. Germline lookup yields CDR1 SGHRS and CDR2 YFSETQ. The CDR3 has 14 amino acids. V lost 3 bases and J lost 9; bases outside the gene matches: 10.

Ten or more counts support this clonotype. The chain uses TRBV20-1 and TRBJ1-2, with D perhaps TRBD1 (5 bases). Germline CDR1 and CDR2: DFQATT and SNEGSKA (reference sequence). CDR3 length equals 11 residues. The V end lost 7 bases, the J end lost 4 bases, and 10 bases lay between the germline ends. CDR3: CSGLGAYGYTF. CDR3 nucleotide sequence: TGCAGTGGGTTAGGGGCCTATGGCTACACCTTC.

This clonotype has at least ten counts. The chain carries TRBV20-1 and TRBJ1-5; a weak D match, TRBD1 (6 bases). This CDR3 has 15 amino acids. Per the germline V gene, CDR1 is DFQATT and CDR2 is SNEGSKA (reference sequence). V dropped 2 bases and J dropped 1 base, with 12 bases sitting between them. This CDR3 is CSARTPGASNQPQHF. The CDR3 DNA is TGCAGTGCTAGAACCCCAGGGGCAAGCAATCAGCCCCAGCATTTT.

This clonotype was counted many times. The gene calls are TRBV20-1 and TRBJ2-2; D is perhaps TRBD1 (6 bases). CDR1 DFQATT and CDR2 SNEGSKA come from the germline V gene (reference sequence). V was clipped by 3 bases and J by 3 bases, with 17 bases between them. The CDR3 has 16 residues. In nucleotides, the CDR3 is TGCAGTGCTAGGACCACAGGGTCCTCGTACACCGGGGAGCTGTTTTTT. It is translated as CSARTTGSSYTGELFF.

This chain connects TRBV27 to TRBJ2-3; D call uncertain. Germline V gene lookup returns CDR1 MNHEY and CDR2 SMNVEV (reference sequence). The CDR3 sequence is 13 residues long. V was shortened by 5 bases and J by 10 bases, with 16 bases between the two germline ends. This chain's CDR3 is CASSISTGLAQYF. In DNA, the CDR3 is TGTGCCAGCAGTATCTCCACGGGCCTTGCGCAGTATTTT.

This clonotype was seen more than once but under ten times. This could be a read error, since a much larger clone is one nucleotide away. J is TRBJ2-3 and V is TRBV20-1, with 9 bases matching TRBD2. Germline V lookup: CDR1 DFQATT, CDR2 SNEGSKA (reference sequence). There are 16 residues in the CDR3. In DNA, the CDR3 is TGCTGTGCTAGAGACGTCCTAGCGGGGAGCACAGATACGCAGTATTTT. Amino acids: CCARDVLAGSTDTQYF.

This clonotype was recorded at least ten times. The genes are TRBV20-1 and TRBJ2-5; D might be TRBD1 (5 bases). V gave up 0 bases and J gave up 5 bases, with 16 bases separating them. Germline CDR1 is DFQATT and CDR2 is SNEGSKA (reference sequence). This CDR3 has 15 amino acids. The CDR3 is CSARDAVGALETQYF. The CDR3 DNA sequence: TGCAGTGCTAGAGATGCAGTAGGGGCCCTGGAGACCCAGTACTTC.

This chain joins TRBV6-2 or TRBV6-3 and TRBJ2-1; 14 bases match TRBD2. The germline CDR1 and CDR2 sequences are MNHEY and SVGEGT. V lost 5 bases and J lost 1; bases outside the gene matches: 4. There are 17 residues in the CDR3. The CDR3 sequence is CASSGTSGRRSYNEQFF. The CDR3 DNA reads TGTGCCAGCAGTGGGACTAGCGGGAGACGATCCTACAATGAGCAGTTCTTC.

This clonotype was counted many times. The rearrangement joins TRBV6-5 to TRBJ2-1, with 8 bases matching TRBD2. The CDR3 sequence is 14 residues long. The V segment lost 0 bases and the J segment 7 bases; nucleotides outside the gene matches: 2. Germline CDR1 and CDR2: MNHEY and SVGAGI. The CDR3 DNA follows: TGTGCCAGCAGTTACTCCGGGACTAGGAATGAGCAGTTCTTC. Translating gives CASSYSGTRNEQFF.

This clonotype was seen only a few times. The CDR3 DNA is TGTGCCAGCAGCGGCGGCATCAGGGAGACCGGGGAGCTGTTTTTT. Residues: CASSGGIRETGELFF. This chain connects TRBV3-1 to TRBJ2-2; D tentatively reads TRBD1 or TRBD2 (5 bases each). CDR3 length: 15 residues. Trimming left V 5 bases short and J 5 bases short, with 15 bases between. Germline V gives CDR1 LGHDT, CDR2 YNNKEL (reference sequence).

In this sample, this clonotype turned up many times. Written as DNA, the CDR3 is TGTGCCAGCAGCGTAGACGGTAGCAATCAGCCCCAGCATTTT. It yields the protein CASSVDGSNQPQHF. V and J are TRBV9 and TRBJ1-5; D remains ambiguous. Per germline, CDR1 SGDLS and CDR2 YYNGEE. This CDR3 region has 14 residues. V was shortened by 0 bases and J by 0 bases, with 4 bases between the two germline ends.

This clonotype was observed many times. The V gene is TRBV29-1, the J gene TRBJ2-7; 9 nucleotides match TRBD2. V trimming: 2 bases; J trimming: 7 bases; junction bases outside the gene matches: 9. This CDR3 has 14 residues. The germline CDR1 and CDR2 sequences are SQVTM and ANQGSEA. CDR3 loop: CSVELLAGTGEQYF. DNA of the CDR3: TGCAGCGTTGAATTGCTAGCGGGAACTGGAGAGCAGTACTTC.

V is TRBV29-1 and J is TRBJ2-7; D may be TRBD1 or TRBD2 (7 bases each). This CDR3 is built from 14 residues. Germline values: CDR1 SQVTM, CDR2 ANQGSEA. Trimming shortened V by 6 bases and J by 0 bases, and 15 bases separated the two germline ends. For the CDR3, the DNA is TGCAGCGTCGGGGGAGGGGGCCTCTCCTACGAGCAGTACTTC. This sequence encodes CSVGGGGLSYEQYF.

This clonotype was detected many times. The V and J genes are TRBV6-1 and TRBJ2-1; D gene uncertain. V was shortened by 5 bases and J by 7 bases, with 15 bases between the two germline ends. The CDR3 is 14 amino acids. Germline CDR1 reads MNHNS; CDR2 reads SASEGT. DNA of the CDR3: TGTGCCAGCAGTCCCAAGTCCCCAATGAATGAGCAGTTCTTC. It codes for CASSPKSPMNEQFF.

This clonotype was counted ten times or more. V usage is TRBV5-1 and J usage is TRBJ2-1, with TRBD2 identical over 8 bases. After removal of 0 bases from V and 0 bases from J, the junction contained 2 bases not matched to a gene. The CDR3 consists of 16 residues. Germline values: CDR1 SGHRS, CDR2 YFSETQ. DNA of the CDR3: TGCGCCAGCAGCTTGGTTAGCGGGGACTCCTACAATGAGCAGTTCTTC. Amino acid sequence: CASSLVSGDSYNEQFF.

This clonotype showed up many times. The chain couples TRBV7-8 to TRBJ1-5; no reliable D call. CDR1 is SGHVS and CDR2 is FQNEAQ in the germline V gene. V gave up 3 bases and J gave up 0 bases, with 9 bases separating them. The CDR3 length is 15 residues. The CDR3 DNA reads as TGTGCCAGCAGCTTTATGGGATTTAGCAATCAGCCCCAGCATTTT. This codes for CASSFMGFSNQPQHF.

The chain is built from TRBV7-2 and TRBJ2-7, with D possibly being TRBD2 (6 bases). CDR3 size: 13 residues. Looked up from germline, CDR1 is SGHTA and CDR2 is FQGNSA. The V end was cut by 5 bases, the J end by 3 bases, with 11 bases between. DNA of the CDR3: TGTGCCAGCAGCCCGGGACTTCGCTACGAGCAGTACTTC. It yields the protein CASSPGLRYEQYF.

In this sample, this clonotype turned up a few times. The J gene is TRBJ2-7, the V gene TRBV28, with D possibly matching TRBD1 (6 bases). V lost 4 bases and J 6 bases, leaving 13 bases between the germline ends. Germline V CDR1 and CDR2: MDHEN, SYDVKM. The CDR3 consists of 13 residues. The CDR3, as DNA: TGTGCCAGCAGTTCTAACCTACAGGGCGAGCAGTACTTC. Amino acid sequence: CASSSNLQGEQYF.

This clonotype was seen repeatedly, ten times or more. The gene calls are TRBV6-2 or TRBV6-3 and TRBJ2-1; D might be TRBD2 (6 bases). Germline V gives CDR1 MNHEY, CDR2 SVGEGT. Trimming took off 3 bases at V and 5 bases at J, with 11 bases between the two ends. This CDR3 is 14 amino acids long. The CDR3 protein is CASSYRERHNEQFF. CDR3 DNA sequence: TGTGCCAGCAGTTATCGGGAGCGCCACAATGAGCAGTTCTTC.